This T cell receptor (beta chain) was identified during a study of cytomegalovirus exposure and HLA in healthy donors. Study-level points and caveats: Later examination showed HLA-associated TCR beta chains had greater clonal expansion than equally common others.

This clone has a single count. Its antigen is still unknown. The CDR3 sequence is 12 residues long. V was shortened by 5 bases and J by 3 bases, with 5 bases between the two germline ends. Per the germline V gene, CDR1 is SNHLY and CDR2 is FYNNEI. Amplification used 60 Vbeta primers and 13 Jbeta primers. The repertoire was sequenced with immunoSEQ multiplex PCR; TCRdb's copy has only in-frame clones and lacks some. The sample shows about 160,000 clones, about 81% of them seen only once. The specimen was PBMCs. This sequence joins TRBV2 and TRBJ1-5; unclear D gene. The source of this sequence is a woman between 18 and 29 years old in good health and CMV-seronegative. CDR3 in amino acids: CASSPNNQPQHF. The DNA for the CDR3 is TGTGCCAGCAGTCCCAACAATCAGCCCCAGCATTTT.